The 19 T cell receptor beta chains in this list originate from one sample, sequenced in a study of beta chain features in type 1 diabetes. Study-wide findings and caveats: Type 1 diabetes patients had moderately but significantly shorter TCRB CDR3s in all four CD4+ subsets.

Their target antigens are unknown. The entirety of the isolated RNA underwent reverse transcription, so expressed TCRB transcripts were sequenced. Method: immunoSEQ multiplex PCR; TCRdb's copy keeps in-frame clones and lacks some. Seen here are more than 150,000 clones, roughly 10% observed once, and the top ten hold around 0.7%. The specimen was central memory CD4+ T cells from blood. Every receptor here comes from a woman between 25 and 40 years old with type 1 diabetes.

This clone has only a few counts. The CDR3 DNA is TGTGCCAGCAGCTCGGGACAGACTAATGAAAAACTGTTTTTT. Amino acids: CASSSGQTNEKLFF. V and J are TRBV7-9 and TRBJ1-4, with 7 nucleotides matching TRBD1. The CDR3 totals 14 residues. The germline CDR1 and CDR2 sequences are SEHNR and FQNEAQ (reference sequence). V trimming: 4 bases; J trimming: 2 bases; junction bases outside the gene matches: 1.

This clone has just a few counts. The V gene is TRBV18, the J gene TRBJ2-3, with 13 positions matching TRBD2. The germline CDR1 and CDR2 sequences are KGHSH and LQKENI. This CDR3 spans 15 amino acids. With V trimmed by 5 bases and J by 8 bases, 7 bases remained unmatched. CDR3 DNA: TGTGCCAGCTCAGGGACTAGCGGGACGGAGGCTACGCAGTATTTT. Protein product: CASSGTSGTEATQYF.

The sample holds one count of this clone. V gene TRBV9 combines with J gene TRBJ2-3, with TRBD2 matching 12 bases. The CDR3 spans 18 residues. Germline CDR1 is SGDLS and CDR2 is YYNGEE. Unmatched junction bases numbered 6, after V lost 0 bases and J lost 1 base. CDR3 loop: CASSVDPSGRVGTDTQYF. CDR3 nucleotides: TGTGCCAGCAGCGTAGATCCTAGCGGGAGGGTGGGCACAGATACGCAGTATTTT.

This chain connects TRBV10-3 to TRBJ2-7; 9 nucleotides match TRBD1. This CDR3 spans 15 amino acids. Germline lookup yields CDR1 ENHRY and CDR2 SYGVKD. Trimming took 3 bases from V and 3 from J; bases not matched to a gene: 6. Here the CDR3 DNA reads TGTGCCATCAGTGAACCGGGACAGGGTTTCTACGAGCAGTACTTC. It codes for CAISEPGQGFYEQYF.

This chain links TRBV7-9 with TRBJ1-5, with 8 bases identical to TRBD1. J lost 0 bases, V lost 5 bases, and 9 bases had no gene match. The CDR3 loop spans 17 amino acids. CDR1 SEHNR and CDR2 FQNEAQ come from the germline V gene (reference sequence). CDR3 nucleotide sequence: TGTGCCAGCAGCCCCCACCTGGACAGGGTTAGCAATCAGCCCCAGCATTTT. This gives the protein CASSPHLDRVSNQPQHF.

This rearrangement joins TRBV2 to TRBJ1-5; 9 positions agree with TRBD1. V trimming: 5 bases; J trimming: 1 base; junction bases outside the gene matches: 9. This CDR3 region has 17 residues. Germline V gene data show CDR1 as SNHLY and CDR2 as FYNNEI. This CDR3 is CASSLGQGRGSNQPQHF. CDR3 nucleotides: TGTGCCAGCAGTCTAGGACAGGGGCGTGGGAGCAATCAGCCCCAGCATTTT. Complete variable domain (other parts from reference TRBV2 and TRBJ1-5): EPEVTQTPSHQVTQMGQEVILRCVPISNHLYFYWYRQILGQKVEFLVSFYNNEISEKSEIFDDQFSVERPDGSNFTLKIRSTKLEDSAMYFCASSLGQGRGSNQPQHFGDGTRLSIL.

This clone was seen a few times. This sequence joins TRBV29-1 and TRBJ1-5; a possible D gene is TRBD1 (6 bases). The CDR3 spans 13 residues. Per germline, CDR1 SQVTM and CDR2 ANQGSEA. The V end was cut by 6 bases, the J end by 6 bases, with 15 bases between. The CDR3 protein is CSVNQGLGQPQHF. The DNA of the CDR3 is TGCAGCGTGAATCAGGGGCTAGGTCAGCCCCAGCATTTT.

The chain couples TRBV4-1 to TRBJ2-2; D uncertain. This CDR3 region has 12 residues. Germline lookup yields CDR1 MGHRA and CDR2 YSYEKL. The V and J ends lost 4 bases and 7 bases respectively, with 7 bases between them. The CDR3 sequence is CASSRTDGELFF. In DNA form, the CDR3 reads TGCGCCAGCAGCCGTACTGACGGGGAGCTGTTTTTT.

About this clone: One junction end disagrees with the germline gene, perhaps due to a read error. The V call is TRBV2, the J call TRBJ1-1, with 7 bases matching TRBD1. Germline V gene sequence: CDR1 SNHLY, CDR2 FYNNEI. The CDR3 totals 12 residues. The CDR3 spells CASSEDRVKAFF. In DNA, the CDR3 is TGTGCCAGCAGCGAAGACAGGGTAAAAGCTTTCTTT.

V is TRBV10-3 and J is TRBJ1-5; D possibly corresponds to TRBD1 (6 bases). Germline CDR1 and CDR2: ENHRY and SYGVKD. The CDR3 is 14 residues long. Trimming removed 6 bases from V and 5 bases from J, with 14 bases in between. CDR3 sequence reads: CAIRTGGGDQPQHF. The CDR3 bases are TGTGCCATCAGGACCGGGGGGGGCGATCAGCCCCAGCATTTT.

The chain couples TRBV30 to TRBJ2-3, with D perhaps TRBD1 (5 bases). CDR3 size: 14 residues. Trimming shortened V by 0 bases and J by 2 bases, and 9 bases separated the two germline ends. Germline values: CDR1 GTSNPN, CDR2 SVGIG (reference sequence). The CDR3 coding sequence is TGTGCCTGGAGTGTAGGGGAACACACAGATACGCAGTATTTT. It encodes CAWSVGEHTDTQYF.

The sample holds a few counts of this clone. The gene calls are TRBV10-3 and TRBJ2-3; 8 nucleotides match TRBD2. The trim removed 7 bases at V and 0 bases at J, leaving 3 bases unmatched. Germline V gene lookup returns CDR1 ENHRY and CDR2 SYGVKD. This CDR3 spans 14 amino acids. The CDR3 nucleotides read TGTGCCATCACCCGGGAGGGAAGCACAGATACGCAGTATTTT. This sequence encodes CAITREGSTDTQYF.

The chain recombines TRBV2 with TRBJ2-1, with D hard to call. The CDR3 extends over 15 amino acids. Germline V gene data show CDR1 as SNHLY and CDR2 as FYNNEI. V was cut by 7 bases and J by 0 bases, with 13 bases left in between. CDR3 sequence: CASTVFKSSYNEQFF. CDR3 sequence (DNA): TGTGCCAGCACGGTTTTCAAAAGCTCCTACAATGAGCAGTTCTTC. Filled out from reference TRBV2 and TRBJ2-1, the complete variable domain reads EPEVTQTPSHQVTQMGQEVILRCVPISNHLYFYWYRQILGQKVEFLVSFYNNEISEKSEIFDDQFSVERPDGSNFTLKIRSTKLEDSAMYFCASTVFKSSYNEQFFGPGTRLTVL.

V and J are TRBV10-3 and TRBJ2-5; 13 bases agree with TRBD2. Germline CDR1 ENHRY, CDR2 SYGVKD. The CDR3 spans 17 residues. After removal of 0 bases from V and 3 bases from J, the junction contained 4 bases not matched to a gene. CDR3 residues: CAISESRTSGRKETQYF. The CDR3 DNA follows: TGTGCCATCAGTGAGTCTAGGACTAGCGGGAGAAAAGAGACCCAGTACTTC.

This clone has a handful of counts. This chain connects TRBV7-9 to TRBJ1-2; no definite D call. With 5 bases removed from V and 3 bases from J, the gap between germline ends came to 10 bases. Germline loops: CDR1 SEHNR, CDR2 FQNEAQ (reference sequence). CDR3 size: 13 residues. The CDR3 loop is CASSPGEHYGYTF. CDR3 coding DNA: TGTGCCAGCAGCCCCGGAGAGCACTATGGCTACACCTTC. Complete variable domain (other parts from reference TRBV7-9 and TRBJ1-2): DTGVSQNPRHKITKRGQNVTFRCDPISEHNRLYWYRQTLGQGPEFLTYFQNEAQLEKSRLLSDRFSAERPKGSFSTLEIQRTEQGDSAMYLCASSPGEHYGYTFGSGTRLTVV.

This clone has only a few counts. The chain links TRBV4-1 to TRBJ2-2; 8 bases are shared with TRBD1. The germline V gene has CDR1 MGHRA and CDR2 YSYEKL. After removal of 0 bases from V and 5 bases from J, the junction contained 5 bases not matched to a gene. The CDR3 contains 16 residues. The CDR3 bases are TGCGCCAGCAGCCAAGAAACAGGGGGTAATACCGGGGAGCTGTTTTTT. As protein: CASSQETGGNTGELFF.

In its sample, this clone was seen a few times. The V gene is TRBV29-1, the J gene TRBJ1-1, with D perhaps TRBD1 (5 bases). V shed 7 bases and J shed 8 bases, with 11 bases lying between them. The germline gives CDR1 SQVTM, CDR2 ANQGSEA. The CDR3 has 10 residues. This CDR3 reads CSAKQDEAFF. CDR3 in DNA: TGCAGCGCCAAACAGGACGAAGCTTTCTTT.

This clone has only a few counts. This chain joins TRBV10-3 and TRBJ1-5; D possibly corresponds to TRBD1 (6 bases). This CDR3 spans 14 amino acids. V lost 10 bases and J lost 0, with 13 bases in between. Germline V lookup: CDR1 ENHRY, CDR2 SYGVKD. CDR3 nucleotides: TGTGCCAGCGACATACAGGGTAGCAATCAGCCCCAGCATTTT. Amino acid sequence: CASDIQGSNQPQHF.

Only a few counts were recorded for this clone. The V call is TRBV5-1, the J call TRBJ1-1, with 7 positions matching TRBD1. The V gene end was trimmed by 0 bases and the J gene end by 8 bases; junction bases not matched to a gene: 7. This CDR3 comprises 14 residues. Germline assignment: CDR1 SGHRS and CDR2 YFSETQ. The CDR3 region has the DNA TGCGCCAGCAGCTTGGGCCCCGGGACAGAAGAAGCTTTCTTT. It translates to CASSLGPGTEEAFF.